This T cell receptor beta chain was obtained from a study of T cell responses to AZD1222 COVID-19 vaccine. Trimming took off 7 bases at V and 5 bases at J, with 12 bases between the two ends. Germline V gives CDR1 SQVTM, CDR2 ANQGSEA. The CDR3 sequence is 11 residues long. As to this clone: Its antigen is not identified.

Using immunoSEQ multiplex PCR, the repertoire was profiled, and TCRdb retains in-frame clones only, with some absent. The data contain 85,000 to 130,000 clones, 90% of them seen just once; the ten biggest clones take up around 5%. Study-wide results and limits: Recipients of two AZD1222 doses showed rising Spike-specific TCR breadth and depth. Targeting of unmutated variant regions was reportedly seen in nearly half of spike-specific TCRs. The donor cohort was predominantly white British with a female majority, and clonal diversity may have been underestimated.

V usage is TRBV29-1 and J usage is TRBJ2-7; perhaps TRBD1 as D (5 bases). This TCR was sampled from an adult in good health. Here the sequenced sample was peripheral blood, taken on day 0 of AZD1222 vaccination. CDR3 bases: TGCAGCGCTTGGGGCGGCCACGAGCAGTACTTC. It yields the protein CSAWGGHEQYF.